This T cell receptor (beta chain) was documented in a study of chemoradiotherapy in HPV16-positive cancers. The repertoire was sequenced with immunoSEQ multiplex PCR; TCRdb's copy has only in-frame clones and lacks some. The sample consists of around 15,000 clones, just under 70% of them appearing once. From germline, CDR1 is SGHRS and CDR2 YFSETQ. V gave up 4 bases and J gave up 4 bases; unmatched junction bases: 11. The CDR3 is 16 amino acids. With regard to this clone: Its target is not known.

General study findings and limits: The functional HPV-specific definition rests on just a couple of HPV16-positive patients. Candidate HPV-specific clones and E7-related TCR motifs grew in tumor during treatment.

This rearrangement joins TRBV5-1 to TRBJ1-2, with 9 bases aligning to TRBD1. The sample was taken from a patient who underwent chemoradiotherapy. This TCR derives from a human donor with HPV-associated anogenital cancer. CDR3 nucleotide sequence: TGCGCCAGCAGCGATAGGGACAGGGAACTTACCTATGGCTACACCTTC. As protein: CASSDRDRELTYGYTF.